These T cell receptor beta chains were read from a single sample in a study of blood T cell repertoires in COVID-19. The assay was immunoSEQ multiplex PCR, and TCRdb's table has in-frame clones only and misses some. Found here are 70,000 to 95,000 clones, around 88% of them singletons; the top ten hold roughly 8.1%. Sequencing input: peripheral blood. These receptors were obtained from a woman in her 70s with acute or convalescent COVID-19. CDR3s include the opening cysteine and the closing phenylalanine or tryptophan. A D gene is named only where the DNA matches it firmly. Not every row has a clone size; where given, it reads once, few, many or a size class.

>TRBV24-1|.|TRBD1|TRBJ2-5
CATSDFSSGGQYF
TGTGCCACCAGTGATTTTTCTTCAGGGGGCCAGTACTTC
>TRBV6-1|.|.|TRBJ2-3
CASSVQILRETDTQYF
TGTGCCAGCAGTGTACAGATCCTCCGGGAGACAGATACGCAGTATTTT
>TRBV11-2|.|.|TRBJ2-3
CASSSAGPRSLADTQYF
TGTGCCAGCAGCTCGGCGGGCCCCCGGAGTTTAGCAGATACGCAGTATTTT
>TRBV28|.|TRBD2|TRBJ2-1
CASSTTSGRAYEQFF
TGTGCCAGCAGTACTACTAGCGGGAGGGCTTATGAGCAGTTCTTC
>TRBV14|.|.|TRBJ1-1
CASSRGGHTEAFF
TGTGCCAGCAGCCGGGGGGGTCACACTGAAGCTTTCTTT
>TRBV6-1|.|TRBD1|TRBJ2-7
CASSEARRGPYEQYF
TGTGCCAGCAGTGAAGCTCGCAGGGGGCCCTACGAGCAGTACTTC
>TRBV7-9|.|TRBD1|TRBJ2-7
CASSLDRGGTGRHEQYF
TGTGCCAGCAGTCTCGATAGAGGCGGGACAGGTCGGCACGAGCAGTACTTC
>TRBV5-4|.|TRBD2|TRBJ2-1
CASSPWAGGYEQFF
TGTGCCAGCAGCCCATGGGCGGGGGGATACGAGCAGTTCTTC
>TRBV5-8|.|TRBD1|TRBJ2-6
CASSQARTGLSGANVLTF
TGTGCCAGCAGCCAGGCACGGACAGGGCTCTCTGGGGCCAACGTCCTGACTTTC
>TRBV19|.|.|TRBJ2-2
CASSIARTNTGELFF
TGTGCCAGTAGTATCGCCAGAACGAACACCGGGGAGCTGTTTTTT
>TRBV9|.|.|TRBJ1-3
CASSGGGSGNTIYF
TGTGCCAGCAGCGGGGGAGGGTCTGGAAACACCATATATTTT
>TRBV2|.|TRBD2|TRBJ2-5
CASSEESGGAMETQYF
TGTGCCAGCAGTGAGGAGAGCGGGGGGGCCATGGAGACCCAGTACTTC
>TRBV10-2|.|TRBD2|TRBJ2-3
CASSADSGRWYTDTQYF
TGCGCCAGCAGTGCTGATAGCGGGAGGTGGTACACAGATACGCAGTATTTT
>TRBV7-3|once|.|TRBJ2-3
CASSLTGQAYTDTQYF
TGTGCCAGCAGCTTAACGGGGCAGGCCTACACAGATACGCAGTATTTT
>TRBV9|.|TRBD2|TRBJ2-3
CAPNASGSSLGADTQYF
TGTGCCCCCAATGCTAGCGGGAGCTCCCTCGGCGCAGATACGCAGTATTTT